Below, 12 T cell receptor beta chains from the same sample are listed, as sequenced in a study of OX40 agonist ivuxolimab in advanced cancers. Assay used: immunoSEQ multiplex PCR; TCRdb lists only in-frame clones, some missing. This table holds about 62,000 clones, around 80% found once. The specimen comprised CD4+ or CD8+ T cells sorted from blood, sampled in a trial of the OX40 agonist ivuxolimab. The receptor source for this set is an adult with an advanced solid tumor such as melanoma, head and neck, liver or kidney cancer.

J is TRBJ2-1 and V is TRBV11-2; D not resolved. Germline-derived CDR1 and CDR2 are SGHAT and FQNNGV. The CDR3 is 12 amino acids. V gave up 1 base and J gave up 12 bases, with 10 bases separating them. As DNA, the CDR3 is TGTGCCAGCAGCTTAGGGCGCGACACGCAGTTCTTC. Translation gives CASSLGRDTQFF.

The CDR3 sequence is CASSRTGSGEQYF. The DNA for the CDR3 is TGTGCCAGCAGTCGGACAGGGTCGGGTGAGCAGTACTTC. The V call is TRBV2, the J call TRBJ2-7; 8 positions agree with TRBD1. Germline V gene data show CDR1 as SNHLY and CDR2 as FYNNEI. The V segment lost 5 bases and the J segment 7 bases; nucleotides outside the gene matches: 7. CDR3 length equals 13 residues.

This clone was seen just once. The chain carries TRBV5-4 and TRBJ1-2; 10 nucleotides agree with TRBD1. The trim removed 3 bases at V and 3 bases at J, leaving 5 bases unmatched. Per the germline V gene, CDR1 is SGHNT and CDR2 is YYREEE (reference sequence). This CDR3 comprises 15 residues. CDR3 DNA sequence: TGTGCCAGCAGCTCAAGGACAGGGGGAGACTATGGCTACACCTTC. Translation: CASSSRTGGDYGYTF.

CDR3 protein: CRRQGNYGYTF. For the CDR3, the DNA is TGCAGAAGACAGGGGAACTATGGCTACACCTTC. The V call is TRBV20-1, the J call TRBJ1-2; 8 bases line up with TRBD1. Germline V gene lookup returns CDR1 DFQATT and CDR2 SNEGSKA (reference sequence). CDR3 length equals 11 residues.

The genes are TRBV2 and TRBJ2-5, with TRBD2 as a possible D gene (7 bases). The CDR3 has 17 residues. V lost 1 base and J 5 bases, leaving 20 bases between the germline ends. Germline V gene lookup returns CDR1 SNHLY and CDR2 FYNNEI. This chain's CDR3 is CASSEGSRGGRWETQYF. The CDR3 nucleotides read TGTGCCAGCAGTGAAGGCTCTCGCGGGGGCCGGTGGGAGACCCAGTACTTC.

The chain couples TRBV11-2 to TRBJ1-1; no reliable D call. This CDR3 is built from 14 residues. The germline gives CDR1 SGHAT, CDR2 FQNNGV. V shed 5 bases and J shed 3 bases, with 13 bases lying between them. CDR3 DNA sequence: TGTGCCAGCAGCCGCGGGTTGGGGTACACTGAAGCTTTCTTT. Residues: CASSRGLGYTEAFF.

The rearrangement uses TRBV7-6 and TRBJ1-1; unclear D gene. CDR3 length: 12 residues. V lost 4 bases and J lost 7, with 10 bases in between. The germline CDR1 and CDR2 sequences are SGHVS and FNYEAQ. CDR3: CASSSTSGEAFF. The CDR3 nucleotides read TGTGCCAGCAGCTCAACTTCGGGTGAAGCTTTCTTT.

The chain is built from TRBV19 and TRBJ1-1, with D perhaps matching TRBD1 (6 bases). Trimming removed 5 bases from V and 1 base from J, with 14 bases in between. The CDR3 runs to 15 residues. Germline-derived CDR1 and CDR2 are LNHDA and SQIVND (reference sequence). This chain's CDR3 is CASSLKTGSNTEAFF. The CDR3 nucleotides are TGTGCCAGTAGTTTAAAAACAGGGTCGAACACTGAAGCTTTCTTT.

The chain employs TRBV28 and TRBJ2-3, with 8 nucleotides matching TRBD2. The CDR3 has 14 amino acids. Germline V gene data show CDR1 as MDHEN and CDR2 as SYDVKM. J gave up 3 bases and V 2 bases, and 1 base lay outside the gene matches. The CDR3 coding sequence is TGTGCCAGCAGTTTAGGCGGGGGGACAGATACGCAGTATTTT. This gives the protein CASSLGGGTDTQYF.

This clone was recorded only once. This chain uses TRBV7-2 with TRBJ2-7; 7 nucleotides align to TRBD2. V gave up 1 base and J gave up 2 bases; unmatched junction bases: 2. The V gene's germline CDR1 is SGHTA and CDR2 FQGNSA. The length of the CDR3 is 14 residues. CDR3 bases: TGTGCCAGCAGCTTAGTGGGACTAACCTACGAGCAGTACTTC. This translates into CASSLVGLTYEQYF.

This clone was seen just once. CDR3 amino acids: CASSDRGGRATDTQYF. The CDR3 region has the DNA TGCGCCAGCAGTGATCGCGGGGGGCGAGCCACAGATACGCAGTATTTT. The chain recombines TRBV10-1 with TRBJ2-3, with 8 nucleotides matching TRBD2. Losses at the gene ends were 3 bases for V and 2 bases for J; bases not matched to a gene: 7. CDR3 length equals 16 residues. Germline lookup yields CDR1 WNHNN and CDR2 SYGVQD (reference sequence).

The CDR3 DNA sequence: TGTGCCAGTAGTACCCAAGGACCGGTCGGAAAACTGTTTTTT. It is translated as CASSTQGPVGKLFF. This sequence joins TRBV19 and TRBJ1-4; D is unresolved. V was clipped by 4 bases and J by 10 bases, with 16 bases between them. CDR1 and CDR2 (germline): LNHDA, SQIVND (reference sequence). The CDR3 has 14 residues.